This T cell receptor (beta chain) was identified during a study of blood T cell repertoires in COVID-19. Overall study context: The United States, Italy and Spain supplied acute and convalescent COVID-19 samples.

Original methodology: Nucleated cell number was recorded as an estimate derived from reference gene primer amplification. The protocol was immunoSEQ multiplex PCR, while the TCRdb copy is restricted to in-frame clones and leaves out a portion. V and J calls plus clone size are reproduced from that table; the DNA served to infer D and trimming. The table lists just under 350,000 clones, 75% to 90% of them singletons. Seattle's cohort entered during active infection and was followed longitudinally. The clonotype comes from a woman aged 45-59 years with COVID-19, enrolled during active disease. Sequenced material: peripheral blood.

This CDR3 is CASSKTGLAGSYEQYF. DNA for the CDR3: TGTGCCAGCAGTAAAACTGGACTAGCGGGATCCTACGAGCAGTACTTC. The V gene is TRBV2, the J gene TRBJ2-7, with 12 bases matching TRBD2. CDR1 and CDR2 from the germline V gene are SNHLY and FYNNEI. The CDR3 runs to 16 residues. The ends lost 5 bases at V and 1 base at J; junction bases unmatched: 6.